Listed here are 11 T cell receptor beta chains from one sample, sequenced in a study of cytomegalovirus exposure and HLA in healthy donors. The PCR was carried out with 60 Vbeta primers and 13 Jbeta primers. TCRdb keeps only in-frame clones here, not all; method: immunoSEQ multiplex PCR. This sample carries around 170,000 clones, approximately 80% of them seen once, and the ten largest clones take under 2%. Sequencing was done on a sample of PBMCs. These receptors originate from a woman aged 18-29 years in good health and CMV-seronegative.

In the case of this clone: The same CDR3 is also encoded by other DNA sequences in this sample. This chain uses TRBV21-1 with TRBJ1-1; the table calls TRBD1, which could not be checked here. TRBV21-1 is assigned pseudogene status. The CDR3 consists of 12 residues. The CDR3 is CASSLIQEKAFF. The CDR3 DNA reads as TGTGCCAGCAGTCTTATTCAGGAAAAGGCTTTCTTT.

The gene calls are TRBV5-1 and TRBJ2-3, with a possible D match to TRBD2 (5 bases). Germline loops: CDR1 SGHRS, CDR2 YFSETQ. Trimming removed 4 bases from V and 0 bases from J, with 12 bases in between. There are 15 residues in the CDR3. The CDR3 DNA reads TGCGCCAGCAGCCTATTAGCGTCTAGCACAGATACGCAGTATTTT. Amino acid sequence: CASSLLASSTDTQYF.

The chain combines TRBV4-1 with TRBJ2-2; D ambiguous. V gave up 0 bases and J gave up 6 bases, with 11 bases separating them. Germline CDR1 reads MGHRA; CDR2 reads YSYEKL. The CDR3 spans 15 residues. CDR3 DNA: TGCGCCAGCAGCCAAGAACCCAGGTGGGCCGGGGAGCTGTTTTTT. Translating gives CASSQEPRWAGELFF.

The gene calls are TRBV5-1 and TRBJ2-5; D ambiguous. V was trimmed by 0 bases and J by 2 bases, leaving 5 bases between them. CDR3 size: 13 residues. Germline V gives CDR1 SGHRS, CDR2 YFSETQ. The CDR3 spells CASSLAVQETQYF. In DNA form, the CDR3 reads TGCGCCAGCAGCTTGGCAGTTCAAGAGACCCAGTACTTC.

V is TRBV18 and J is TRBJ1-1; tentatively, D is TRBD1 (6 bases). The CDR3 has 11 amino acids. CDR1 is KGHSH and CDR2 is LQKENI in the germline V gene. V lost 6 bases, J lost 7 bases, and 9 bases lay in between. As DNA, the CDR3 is TGTGCCAGCTCCCGAGGGGGTGAAGCTTTCTTT. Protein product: CASSRGGEAFF.

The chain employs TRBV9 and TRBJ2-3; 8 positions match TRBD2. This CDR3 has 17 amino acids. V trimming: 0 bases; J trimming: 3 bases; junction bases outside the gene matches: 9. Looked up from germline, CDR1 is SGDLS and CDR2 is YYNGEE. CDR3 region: CASSVGPGRGGTDTQYF. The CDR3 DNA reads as TGTGCCAGCAGCGTAGGGCCGGGCCGGGGGGGAACAGATACGCAGTATTTT.

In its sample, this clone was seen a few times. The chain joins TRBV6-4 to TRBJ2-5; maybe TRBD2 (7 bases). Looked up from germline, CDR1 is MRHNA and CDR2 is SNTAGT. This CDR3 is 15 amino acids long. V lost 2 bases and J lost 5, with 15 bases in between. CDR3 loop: CASSDKAGAGETQYF. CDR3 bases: TGTGCCAGCAGTGACAAGGCGGGGGCGGGCGAGACCCAGTACTTC.

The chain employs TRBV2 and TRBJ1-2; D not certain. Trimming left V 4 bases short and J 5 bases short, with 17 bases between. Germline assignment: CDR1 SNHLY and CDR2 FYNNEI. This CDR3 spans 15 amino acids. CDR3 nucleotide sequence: TGTGCCAGCAGTGGGGGAGTCCGGGTCGGATATGGCTACACCTTC. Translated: CASSGGVRVGYGYTF.

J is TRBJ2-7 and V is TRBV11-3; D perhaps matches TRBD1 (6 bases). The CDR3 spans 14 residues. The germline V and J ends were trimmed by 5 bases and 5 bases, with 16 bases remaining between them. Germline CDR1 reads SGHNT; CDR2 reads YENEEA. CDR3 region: CASSKQGNNNEQYF. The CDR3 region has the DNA TGTGCCAGCAGCAAACAGGGAAATAATAACGAGCAGTACTTC.

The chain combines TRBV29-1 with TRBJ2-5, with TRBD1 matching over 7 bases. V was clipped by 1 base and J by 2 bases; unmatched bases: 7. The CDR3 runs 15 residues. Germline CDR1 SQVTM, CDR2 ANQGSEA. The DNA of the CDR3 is TGCAGCGTTGAAGGCCCGGGACAGTTTCAAGAGACCCAGTACTTC. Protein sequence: CSVEGPGQFQETQYF.

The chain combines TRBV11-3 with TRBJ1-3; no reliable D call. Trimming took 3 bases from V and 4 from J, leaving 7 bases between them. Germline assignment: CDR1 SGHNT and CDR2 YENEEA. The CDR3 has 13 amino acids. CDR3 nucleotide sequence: TGTGCCAGCAGCTTGTGGCCGGGAAACACCATATATTTT. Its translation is CASSLWPGNTIYF. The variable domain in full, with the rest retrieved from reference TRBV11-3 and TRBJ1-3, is EAGVVQSPRYKIIEKKQPVAFWCNPISGHNTLYWYLQNLGQGPELLIRYENEEAVDDSQLPKDRFSAERLKGVDSTLKIQPAELGDSAVYLCASSLWPGNTIYFGEGSWLTVV.